Listed here is a single T cell receptor (beta chain). These data originate in a study of T cell responses to AZD1222 COVID-19 vaccine. The protocol was immunoSEQ multiplex PCR, while the TCRdb copy is restricted to in-frame clones and leaves out a portion. The table shows 150,000 or so clones, with about 87% occurring only once. Trimming took off 3 bases at V and 0 bases at J, with 8 bases between the two ends. The CDR3 contains 15 residues. Germline CDR1 and CDR2: LNHNV and YYDKDF (reference sequence). The TCR sequence derives from an adult in good health. Sequencing was performed on peripheral blood, taken on day 0 of AZD1222 vaccination. The chain joins TRBV15 to TRBJ1-4; no clear D gene. This CDR3 is CATSSDGATNEKLFF. The CDR3 region has the DNA TGTGCCACCAGCAGCGACGGTGCAACTAATGAAAAACTGTTTTTT.